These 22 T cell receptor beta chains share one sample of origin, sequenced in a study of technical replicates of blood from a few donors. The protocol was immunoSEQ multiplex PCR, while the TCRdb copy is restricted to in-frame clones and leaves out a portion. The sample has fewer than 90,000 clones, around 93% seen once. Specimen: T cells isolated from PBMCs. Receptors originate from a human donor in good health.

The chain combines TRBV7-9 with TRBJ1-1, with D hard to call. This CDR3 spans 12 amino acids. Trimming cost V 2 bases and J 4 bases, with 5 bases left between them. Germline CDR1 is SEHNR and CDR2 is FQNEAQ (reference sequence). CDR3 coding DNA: TGTGCCAGCAGCTTAACTGGCACTGAAGCTTTCTTT. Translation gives CASSLTGTEAFF.

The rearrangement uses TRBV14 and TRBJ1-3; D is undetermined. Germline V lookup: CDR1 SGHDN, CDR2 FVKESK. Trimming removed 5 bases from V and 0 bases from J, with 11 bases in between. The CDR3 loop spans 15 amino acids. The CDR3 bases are TGTGCCAGCAGCATCACGTGGAGCTCTGGAAACACCATATATTTT. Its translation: CASSITWSSGNTIYF.

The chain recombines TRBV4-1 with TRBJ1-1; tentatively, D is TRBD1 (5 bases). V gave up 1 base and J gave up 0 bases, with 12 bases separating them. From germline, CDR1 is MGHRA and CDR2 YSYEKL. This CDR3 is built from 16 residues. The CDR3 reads CASSQVLEGLNTEAFF. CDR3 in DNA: TGCGCCAGCAGCCAAGTTTTGGAGGGACTGAACACTGAAGCTTTCTTT.

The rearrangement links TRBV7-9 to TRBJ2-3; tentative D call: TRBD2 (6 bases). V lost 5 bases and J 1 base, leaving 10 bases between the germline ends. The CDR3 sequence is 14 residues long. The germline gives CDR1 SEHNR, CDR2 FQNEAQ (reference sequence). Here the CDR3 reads CASSSSSGTDTQYF. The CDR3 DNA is TGTGCCAGCAGCAGTTCTAGCGGCACAGATACGCAGTATTTT.

CDR3 region: CASSFDRVGTDTQYF. DNA of the CDR3: TGTGCCAGCAGTTTCGACAGGGTCGGCACAGATACGCAGTATTTT. The V and J genes are TRBV6-5 and TRBJ2-3; TRBD1 matches 7 bases. The V gene end was trimmed by 4 bases and the J gene end by 1 base; junction bases not matched to a gene: 5. CDR1 is MNHEY, CDR2 SVGAGI, per germline. CDR3 size: 15 residues.

This CDR3 reads CATNMYEQYF. CDR3 nucleotide sequence: TGTGCCACCAACATGTACGAGCAGTACTTC. The chain carries TRBV6-1 and TRBJ2-7; no clear D gene. Germline V gives CDR1 MNHNS, CDR2 SASEGT. The CDR3 has 10 amino acids. V lost 10 bases to trimming and J lost 4 bases, with 8 bases between them.

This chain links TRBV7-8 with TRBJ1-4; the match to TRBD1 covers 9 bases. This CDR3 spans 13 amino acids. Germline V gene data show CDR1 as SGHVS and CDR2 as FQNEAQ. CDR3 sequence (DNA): TGTGCGTCAGCACGGGACAGGGCTGAAAAACTGTTTTTT. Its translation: CASARDRAEKLFF.

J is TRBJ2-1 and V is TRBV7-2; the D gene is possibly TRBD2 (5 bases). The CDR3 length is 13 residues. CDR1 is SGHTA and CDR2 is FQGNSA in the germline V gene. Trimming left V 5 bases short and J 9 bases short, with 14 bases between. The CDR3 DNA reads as TGTGCCAGCAGCCCGCGAACTAGGTTTGAGCAGTTCTTC. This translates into CASSPRTRFEQFF.

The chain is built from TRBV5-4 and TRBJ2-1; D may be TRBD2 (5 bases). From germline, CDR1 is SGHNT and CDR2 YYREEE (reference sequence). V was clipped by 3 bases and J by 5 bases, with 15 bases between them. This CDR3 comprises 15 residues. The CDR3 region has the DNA TGTGCCAGCAGCTACCTTGGGGAGTGGGACAATGAGCAGTTCTTC. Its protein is CASSYLGEWDNEQFF.

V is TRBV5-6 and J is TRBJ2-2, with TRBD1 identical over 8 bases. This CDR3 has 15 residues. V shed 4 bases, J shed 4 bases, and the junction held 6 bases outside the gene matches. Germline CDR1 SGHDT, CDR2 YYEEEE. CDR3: CASSPGQGVTGELFF. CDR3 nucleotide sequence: TGTGCCAGCAGCCCAGGACAGGGCGTCACCGGGGAGCTGTTTTTT.

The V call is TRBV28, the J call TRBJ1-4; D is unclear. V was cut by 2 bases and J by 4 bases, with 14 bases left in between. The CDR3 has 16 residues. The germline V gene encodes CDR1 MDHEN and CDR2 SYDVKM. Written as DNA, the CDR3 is TGTGCCAGCAGTTTAGATCCGCGCGCTCTTAATGAAAAACTGTTTTTT. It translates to CASSLDPRALNEKLFF.

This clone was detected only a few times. CDR3 DNA sequence: TGTGCCAGCAGCGTAGCCGGGACAGGAGTTGAAGCTTTCTTT. Translation gives CASSVAGTGVEAFF. This rearrangement joins TRBV9 to TRBJ1-1; TRBD1 matches at 8 bases. The germline CDR1 and CDR2 sequences are SGDLS and YYNGEE. The CDR3 covers 14 residues. V lost 0 bases and J lost 7; bases outside the gene matches: 5.

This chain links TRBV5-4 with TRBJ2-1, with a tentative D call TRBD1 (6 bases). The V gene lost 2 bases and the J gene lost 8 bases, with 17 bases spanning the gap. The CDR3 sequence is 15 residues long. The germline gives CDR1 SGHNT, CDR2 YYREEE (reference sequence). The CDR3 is CASSFAAGETYEQFF. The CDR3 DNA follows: TGTGCCAGCAGCTTTGCGGCAGGGGAAACGTATGAGCAGTTCTTC.

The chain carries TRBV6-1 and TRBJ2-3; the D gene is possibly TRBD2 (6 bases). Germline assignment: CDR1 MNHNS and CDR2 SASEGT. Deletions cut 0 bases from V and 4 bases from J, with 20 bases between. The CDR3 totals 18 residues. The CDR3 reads CASSEALLRGQGSDTQYF. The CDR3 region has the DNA TGTGCCAGCAGTGAAGCGCTTCTGCGGGGCCAAGGCTCAGATACGCAGTATTTT.

Written as DNA, the CDR3 is TGTGCCAGCAGTCCCCTTAGCGGGAGTAGTTTCAATGAGCAGTTCTTC. Translation gives CASSPLSGSSFNEQFF. The rearrangement joins TRBV28 to TRBJ2-1; TRBD2 aligns across 9 bases. Germline V CDR1 and CDR2: MDHEN, SYDVKM. With 5 bases clipped from V and 6 bases from J, the junction kept 11 bases outside the gene matches. This CDR3 is 16 amino acids long.

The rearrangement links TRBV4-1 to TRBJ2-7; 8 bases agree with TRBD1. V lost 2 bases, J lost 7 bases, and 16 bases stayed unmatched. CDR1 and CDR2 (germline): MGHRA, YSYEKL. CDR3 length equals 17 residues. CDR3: CASSQTKVGQGMGEQYF. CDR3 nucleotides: TGCGCCAGCAGCCAAACCAAAGTTGGACAGGGAATGGGAGAGCAGTACTTC.

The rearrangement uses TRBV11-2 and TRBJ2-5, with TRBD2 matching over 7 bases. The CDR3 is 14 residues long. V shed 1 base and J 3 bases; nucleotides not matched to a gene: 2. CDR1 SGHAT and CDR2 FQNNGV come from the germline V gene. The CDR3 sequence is CASSLAGGKETQYF. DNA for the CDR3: TGTGCCAGCAGCTTAGCGGGGGGAAAAGAGACCCAGTACTTC.

CDR3 sequence (DNA): TGTGCCAGCAGCGTGACTAGCGGGAGTTTAAATGAGCAGTTCTTC. The encoded protein is CASSVTSGSLNEQFF. The J gene is TRBJ2-1, the V gene TRBV2; 12 bases are a match to TRBD2. The trim removed 6 bases at V and 7 bases at J, leaving 7 bases unmatched. There are 15 residues in the CDR3. Germline V gene sequence: CDR1 SNHLY, CDR2 FYNNEI.

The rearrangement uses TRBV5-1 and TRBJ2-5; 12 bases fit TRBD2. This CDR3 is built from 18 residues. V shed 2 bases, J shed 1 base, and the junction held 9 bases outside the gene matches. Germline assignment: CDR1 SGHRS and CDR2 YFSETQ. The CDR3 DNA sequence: TGCGCCAGCAGCTTAGGACTAGCGGGGCTCACAAGCCAAGAGACCCAGTACTTC. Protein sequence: CASSLGLAGLTSQETQYF.

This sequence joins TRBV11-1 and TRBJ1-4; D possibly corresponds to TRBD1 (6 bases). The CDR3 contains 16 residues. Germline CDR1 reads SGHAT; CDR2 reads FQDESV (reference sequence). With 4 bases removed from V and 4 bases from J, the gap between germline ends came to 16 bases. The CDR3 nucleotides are TGTGCCAGCAGCTCCAGCACCGGGACACGTAATGAAAAACTGTTTTTT. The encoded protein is CASSSSTGTRNEKLFF.

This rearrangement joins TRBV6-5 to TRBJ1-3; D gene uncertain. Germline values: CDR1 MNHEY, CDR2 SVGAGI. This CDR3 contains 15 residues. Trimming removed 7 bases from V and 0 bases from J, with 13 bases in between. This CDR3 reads CASKWRQLSGNTIYF. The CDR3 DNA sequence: TGTGCCAGCAAGTGGAGGCAGCTCTCTGGAAACACCATATATTTT.

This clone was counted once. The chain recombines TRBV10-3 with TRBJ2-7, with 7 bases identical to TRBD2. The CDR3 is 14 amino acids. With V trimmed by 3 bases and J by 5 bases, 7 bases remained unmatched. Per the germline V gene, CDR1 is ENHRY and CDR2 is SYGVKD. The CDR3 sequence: CAISERGEWDEQYF. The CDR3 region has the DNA TGTGCCATCAGTGAACGGGGGGAGTGGGACGAGCAGTACTTC.